Below, 9 T cell receptor beta chains from the same sample are listed, as sequenced in a study of blood T cell repertoires in COVID-19. TCRdb's copy holds only in-frame clones and misses some; the assay was immunoSEQ multiplex PCR. The data hold approximately 110,000 clones, with approximately 87% observed a single time. The sequencing sample was made of peripheral blood. The receptors come from an older woman with acute or convalescent COVID-19.

J is TRBJ1-2 and V is TRBV6-5, with TRBD1 identical over 8 bases. CDR1 is MNHEY and CDR2 is SVGAGI in the germline V gene. The V gene end was trimmed by 6 bases and the J gene end by 7 bases; junction bases not matched to a gene: 7. This CDR3 has 13 amino acids. The CDR3 DNA sequence: TGTGCCAGCAGCGAGACAGGGGAAGGTGGCTACACCTTC. It codes for CASSETGEGGYTF.

The chain employs TRBV30 and TRBJ1-2; tentatively, D is TRBD1 (5 bases). The V and J ends lost 8 bases and 4 bases respectively, with 20 bases between them. CDR1 and CDR2 from the germline V gene are GTSNPN and SVGIG (reference sequence). The CDR3 is 14 residues long. The CDR3 spells CAGELRDFGYGYTF. The CDR3 DNA is TGTGCCGGGGAACTCCGGGACTTTGGCTATGGCTACACCTTC.

V usage is TRBV4-1 and J usage is TRBJ1-2; no reliable D call. Deletions cut 1 base from V and 2 bases from J, with 8 bases between. The CDR3 covers 14 residues. CDR1 is MGHRA and CDR2 is YSYEKL in the germline V gene. CDR3 DNA sequence: TGCGCCAGCAGCCAAGGTGCCCAGAACTATGGCTACACCTTC. Translation: CASSQGAQNYGYTF.

This chain uses TRBV28 with TRBJ2-7; D is unclear. The ends were cut back, 10 bases at V and 3 bases at J, with 22 bases in the middle. This CDR3 is 15 amino acids long. The V gene's germline CDR1 is MDHEN and CDR2 SYDVKM. The CDR3 DNA reads as TGTGCCACCCCCCTCGTCGCACTACAATTCTACGAGCAGTACTTC. Amino acid sequence: CATPLVALQFYEQYF.

The chain combines TRBV6-5 with TRBJ2-7; TRBD1 agrees at 8 bases. Looked up from germline, CDR1 is MNHEY and CDR2 is SVGAGI. The CDR3 runs to 16 residues. V trimming: 4 bases; J trimming: 4 bases; junction bases outside the gene matches: 12. CDR3 DNA sequence: TGTGCCAGCAGTTGGGACAGGCGCAAAAAAAAATACGAGCAGTACTTC. Its translation is CASSWDRRKKKYEQYF.

The chain joins TRBV18 to TRBJ1-1, with no clear D. The CDR3 has 14 amino acids. The V and J ends lost 3 bases and 4 bases respectively, with 12 bases between them. Germline loops: CDR1 KGHSH, CDR2 LQKENI. The CDR3 loop is CASSPERGGTEAFF. CDR3 sequence (DNA): TGTGCCAGCTCACCGGAGCGGGGAGGCACTGAAGCTTTCTTT.

V and J are TRBV7-2 and TRBJ1-2; tentative D call: TRBD1 (6 bases). Looked up from germline, CDR1 is SGHTA and CDR2 is FQGNSA. CDR3 length: 12 residues. With 5 bases removed from V and 8 bases from J, the gap between germline ends came to 12 bases. DNA of the CDR3: TGTGCCAGCAGCAGGGACATCCTCGGCTACACCTTC. Protein product: CASSRDILGYTF. The variable domain in full, with the rest retrieved from reference TRBV7-2 and TRBJ1-2, is GAGVSQSPSNKVTEKGKDVELRCDPISGHTALYWYRQSLGQGLEFLIYFQGNSAPDKSGLPSDRFSAERTGGSVSTLTIQRTQQEDSAVYLCASSRDILGYTFGSGTRLTVV.

The rearrangement uses TRBV18 and TRBJ2-1, with 7 bases identical to TRBD1. The CDR3 has 17 residues. Germline V CDR1 and CDR2: KGHSH, LQKENI. With 5 bases clipped from V and 0 bases from J, the junction kept 10 bases outside the gene matches. The CDR3 DNA sequence: TGTGCCAGCTCATTCCTACAGGGGTCGAGCTCCTACAATGAGCAGTTCTTC. Its protein is CASSFLQGSSSYNEQFF.

J is TRBJ1-4 and V is TRBV5-1; TRBD1 matches 8 bases. V gave up 4 bases and J gave up 8 bases; unmatched junction bases: 10. Germline CDR1 SGHRS, CDR2 YFSETQ. The CDR3 spans 15 residues. The chain's CDR3 is CASSRTAGQEEKLFF. As DNA, the CDR3 is TGCGCCAGCAGCCGAACGGCGGGACAGGAGGAAAAACTGTTTTTT.